These T cell receptor beta chains were read from a single sample in a study of blood T cell repertoires in COVID-19. Produced via immunoSEQ multiplex PCR; TCRdb's table is partial and in-frame only. The sample contains approximately 110,000 clones, approximately 81% of which appear only once. Sequenced sample: peripheral blood. Every receptor here comes from a human donor in a cohort sampled during active COVID-19. Both conserved end residues are part of each CDR3. D genes are given only for firm matches. Not every row has a clone size; where given, it reads once, few, many or a size class.

>TRBJ1-2|NA|TRBV6-5|NA
TGTGCCAGCAGTTTGACAACAGGGACCTATGGCTACACCTTC
CASSLTTGTYGYTF
>TRBJ2-1|TRBD2|TRBV6-1|NA
TGTGCCAGCAGTGATGGGAGGGGCTCCTACAATGAGCAGTTCTTC
CASSDGRGSYNEQFF
>TRBJ1-2|NA|TRBV9|once
TGTGCCAGCAGCGTAGACAGCAACTATGGCTACACCTTC
CASSVDSNYGYTF
>TRBJ2-1|TRBD2|TRBV4-2|NA
TGTGCCAGCAGCCGAACTAGCGGGAAATACAATGAGCAGTTCTTC
CASSRTSGKYNEQFF
>TRBJ2-7|NA|TRBV19|few
TGTGCCAGTAGAGAGTCCGGGATTAACTCCTACGAGCAGTACTTC
CASRESGINSYEQYF
>TRBJ1-2|NA|TRBV11-2|NA
TGTGCCAGCAGCTTATCAGGGGCTTCTAACTATGGCTACACCTTC
CASSLSGASNYGYTF
>TRBJ2-3|TRBD2|TRBV7-3|many
TGTGCCAGCAGCCTCACGCTAGCGGGCACGCAGTATTTT
CASSLTLAGTQYF
>TRBJ1-1|NA|TRBV24-1|NA
TGTGCCACCAGTGGGGGCCCCAGCACTGAAGCTTTCTTT
CATSGGPSTEAFF
>TRBJ1-1|NA|TRBV3-1/TRBV3-2|few
TGTGCCAGCAGCCAAGAGTCTAAAGCTTTCTTT
CASSQESKAFF
>TRBJ2-1|TRBD1|TRBV18|NA
TGTGCCAGCTCACTGGGGACAGGGGCCTACAATGAGCAGTTCTTC
CASSLGTGAYNEQFF
>TRBJ1-4|TRBD1|TRBV9|NA
TGTGCCAGCAGCGTAGCCACAGGGGATGAAAAACTGTTTTTT
CASSVATGDEKLFF